This note documents a single TCR beta chain sequence. The sample is drawn from a study of Ad26.COV2.S vaccination and SARS-CoV-2 variants. Treatment defined: roughly 19 received Ad26.COV2.S at low or high dose, single or two shots; 5 received placebo; per-sample allocation not given. Each sample was drawn 63 days after the first injection (of vaccine or placebo). Profiling relied on immunoSEQ multiplex PCR, and the TCRdb table lists in-frame clones only, not all of them. The table includes some 340,000 clones, about 85% detected once. After removal of 3 bases from V and 9 bases from J, the junction contained 2 bases not matched to a gene. The CDR3 is made up of 13 amino acids. The germline V gene encodes CDR1 SGHAT and CDR2 FQDESV (reference sequence).

The clonotype was recovered from a person aged 18-60 years who received the Ad26.COV2.S COVID-19 vaccine or a placebo. The J gene is TRBJ2-1, the V gene TRBV11-1; 10 positions match TRBD2. The input for sequencing was peripheral blood, taken in a trial of Ad26.COV2.S vaccine versus placebo. CDR3 in amino acids: CASSLLAGVEQFF. The CDR3 bases are TGTGCCAGCAGCTTGCTAGCGGGGGTTGAGCAGTTCTTC. The full variable domain, with the rest looked up from reference TRBV11-1 and TRBJ2-1, is EAEVAQSPRYKITEKSQAVAFWCDPISGHATLYWYRQILGQGPELLVQFQDESVVDDSQLPKDRFSAERLKGVDSTLKIQPAELGDSAMYLCASSLLAGVEQFFGPGTRLTVL.